The 10 T cell receptor beta chains in this list originate from one sample, sequenced in a study of shared clonotypes between healthy human individuals. TCRdb's table, derived via immunoSEQ multiplex PCR, lists solely in-frame clones and lacks some. The repertoire holds 1,500,000 or so clones, with approximately 98.5% as singletons. The sample was naive CD4+ T cells sorted from blood. Subset specified: CD45RA+ positively selected. These receptors came from a man aged 25 to 40 in good health.

The chain carries TRBV5-1 and TRBJ2-1; TRBD2 matches at 7 bases. Germline V gene sequence: CDR1 SGHRS, CDR2 YFSETQ. The CDR3 runs 16 residues. Germline trimming cut 4 bases from V and 2 bases from J; bases unmatched to any gene: 9. Here the CDR3 DNA reads TGCGCCAGCAGCCCCTGGGGCGGGAGTACCTACAATGAGCAGTTCTTC. Amino acid sequence: CASSPWGGSTYNEQFF.

The chain employs TRBV7-9 and TRBJ2-1, with 9 bases lining up with TRBD2. Per the germline V gene, CDR1 is SEHNR and CDR2 is FQNEAQ (reference sequence). J lost 6 bases, V lost 5 bases, and 5 bases had no gene match. CDR3 size: 14 residues. The CDR3 here is CASSRGLAANEQFF. CDR3 coding DNA: TGTGCCAGCAGCCGGGGACTAGCCGCCAATGAGCAGTTCTTC.

The V call is TRBV7-9, the J call TRBJ2-3; 7 bases map to TRBD1. The germline CDR1 and CDR2 sequences are SEHNR and FQNEAQ (reference sequence). J was trimmed by 3 bases and V by 5 bases; bases with no gene match: 2. CDR3 length: 13 residues. The CDR3 loop reads CASSQGQTDTQYF. The DNA of the CDR3 is TGTGCCAGCAGCCAGGGACAGACAGATACGCAGTATTTT. The full variable domain, with the rest looked up from reference TRBV7-9 and TRBJ2-3, is DTGVSQNPRHKITKRGQNVTFRCDPISEHNRLYWYRQTLGQGPEFLTYFQNEAQLEKSRLLSDRFSAERPKGSFSTLEIQRTEQGDSAMYLCASSQGQTDTQYFGPGTRLTVL.

This chain uses TRBV18 with TRBJ2-7, with 9 bases lining up with TRBD2. CDR1 and CDR2 (germline): KGHSH, LQKENI. With V trimmed by 3 bases and J by 6 bases, 6 bases remained unmatched. The CDR3 loop spans 14 amino acids. The chain's CDR3 is CASSPGSSGGEQYF. The CDR3 DNA reads as TGTGCCAGCTCACCCGGGAGTAGCGGGGGCGAGCAGTACTTC.

The V and J genes are TRBV18 and TRBJ2-7; TRBD1 aligns across 7 bases. The CDR3 totals 15 residues. Losses at the gene ends were 4 bases for V and 3 bases for J; bases not matched to a gene: 9. Germline V gene lookup returns CDR1 KGHSH and CDR2 LQKENI. CDR3 residues: CASSLSGTADYEQYF. The CDR3 DNA reads TGTGCCAGCTCACTATCCGGGACAGCTGACTACGAGCAGTACTTC.

The rearrangement uses TRBV6-4 and TRBJ2-1, with TRBD2 identical over 8 bases. The CDR3 covers 16 residues. The ends lost 4 bases at V and 3 bases at J; junction bases unmatched: 8. Germline V gene data show CDR1 as MRHNA and CDR2 as SNTAGT. DNA of the CDR3: TGTGCCAGCAGTGGCGTTAGCGGGATCAACTACAATGAGCAGTTCTTC. Its protein is CASSGVSGINYNEQFF.

The chain combines TRBV7-9 with TRBJ1-4; D not resolved. The germline V and J ends were trimmed by 6 bases and 8 bases, with 16 bases remaining between them. This CDR3 comprises 14 residues. Germline CDR1 SEHNR, CDR2 FQNEAQ (reference sequence). The chain's CDR3 is CASRAVTYREKLFF. The CDR3 DNA is TGTGCCAGCAGGGCCGTTACTTACAGAGAAAAACTGTTTTTT.

DNA for the CDR3: TGCAGCGCACGGATGGGGGCCAACGTCCTGACTTTC. Amino acid sequence: CSARMGANVLTF. V is TRBV29-1 and J is TRBJ2-6; D gene unclear. The length of the CDR3 is 12 residues. From germline, CDR1 is SQVTM and CDR2 ANQGSEA. V lost 7 bases and J 4 bases, leaving 8 bases between the germline ends.

V and J are TRBV7-9 and TRBJ2-1; 7 bases match TRBD2. Per germline, CDR1 SEHNR and CDR2 FQNEAQ (reference sequence). The CDR3 is 16 amino acids. J lost 7 bases, V lost 8 bases, and 17 bases had no gene match. CDR3 sequence (DNA): TGTGCCAGCTCGCTAATAGCGGGTATAGGCGGGAATGAGCAGTTCTTC. Protein: CASSLIAGIGGNEQFF.

The chain links TRBV5-1 to TRBJ2-1; weak D call: TRBD2 (5 bases). This CDR3 contains 14 residues. Germline CDR1 is SGHRS and CDR2 is YFSETQ. V lost 0 bases and J 5 bases, leaving 9 bases between the germline ends. CDR3 nucleotides: TGCGCCAGCAGCTTGGCCCGGACTGACAATGAGCAGTTCTTC. Its protein is CASSLARTDNEQFF.